This TCR beta chain came from a study of cytomegalovirus exposure and HLA in healthy donors. The PCR made use of 60 Vbeta and 13 Jbeta primers. Clones were sequenced by immunoSEQ multiplex PCR, and TCRdb holds only the in-frame ones, with some missing. Reported are around 200,000 clones; the ten largest clones contain 0.7% to 0.8%. Study observations and caveats: For cytomegalovirus status, the classifier reportedly gave diagnoses with high specificity and sensitivity. Clonal expansion, a later analysis showed, was greater in HLA-associated TCR beta chains than in equally common others.

Turning to this clone: The antigen is not known.

This CDR3 is 17 amino acids long. Germline loops: CDR1 SGHDT, CDR2 YYEEEE. V gave up 0 bases and J gave up 1 base; unmatched junction bases: 3. The sample was PBMCs. The receptor's source is a woman aged 18-29 years in good health and CMV-seropositive. This chain connects TRBV5-6 to TRBJ2-1, with TRBD2 identical over 11 bases. As DNA, the CDR3 is TGTGCCAGCAGCTTGGGGGCTAGCGGGAGGTCCTACAATGAGCAGTTCTTC. This encodes CASSLGASGRSYNEQFF.